The 18 T cell receptor beta chains below were found in one sample sequenced in a study of technical replicates of blood from four donors. TCRdb keeps only in-frame clones here, not all; method: immunoSEQ multiplex PCR. The top ten clones hold more than 4.5% of a sample with approximately 58,000 clones, 86% of them seen once. The sample was PBMCs. These receptors all stem from a human donor in good health. Some clones in this sample may be carry-over from other donors' samples.

The rearrangement uses TRBV27 and TRBJ2-7; 9 bases line up with TRBD1. The CDR3 has 17 residues. After removal of 4 bases from V and 0 bases from J, the junction contained 10 bases not matched to a gene. The germline V gene has CDR1 MNHEY and CDR2 SMNVEV (reference sequence). The chain's CDR3 is CASSSDGTGKSSYEQYF. In nucleotides, the CDR3 is TGTGCCAGCAGTTCTGACGGGACAGGGAAGAGCTCCTACGAGCAGTACTTC.

This chain uses TRBV7-9 with TRBJ1-1; the D is unclear. Germline V CDR1 and CDR2: SEHNR, FQNEAQ (reference sequence). Deletions cut 4 bases from V and 5 bases from J, with 5 bases between. The CDR3 loop spans 11 amino acids. CDR3 loop: CASSSLTEAFF. CDR3 DNA: TGTGCCAGCAGCTCCTTGACTGAAGCTTTCTTT.

V usage is TRBV6-1 and J usage is TRBJ2-3, with 7 bases aligning to TRBD1. The CDR3 is 15 residues long. Losses at the gene ends were 11 bases for V and 0 bases for J; bases not matched to a gene: 11. The germline CDR1 and CDR2 sequences are MNHNS and SASEGT. The CDR3 bases are TGTGCCGCGACTTGGGACAGTACTAGCACAGATACGCAGTATTTT. Its translation: CAATWDSTSTDTQYF.

V and J are TRBV7-9 and TRBJ1-2; tentatively, D is TRBD1 (6 bases). Trimming removed 6 bases from V and 0 bases from J, with 11 bases in between. Germline V lookup: CDR1 SEHNR, CDR2 FQNEAQ (reference sequence). The CDR3 consists of 14 residues. CDR3 amino acids: CASRQTGSNYGYTF. The CDR3 DNA reads TGTGCCAGCAGACAGACAGGTTCTAACTATGGCTACACCTTC.

The chain joins TRBV6-5 to TRBJ1-3, with D hard to call. CDR1 and CDR2 (germline): MNHEY, SVGAGI. The ends were cut back, 5 bases at V and 0 bases at J, with 8 bases in the middle. The length of the CDR3 is 14 residues. CDR3 nucleotides: TGTGCCAGCAGTACAGAGAGCTCTGGAAACACCATATATTTT. Translating gives CASSTESSGNTIYF.

The V call is TRBV15, the J call TRBJ1-1; D call uncertain. Trimming cost V 2 bases and J 7 bases, with 11 bases left between them. The CDR3 runs 13 residues. CDR1 and CDR2 (germline): LNHNV, YYDKDF (reference sequence). The chain's CDR3 is CATSRLEGYEAFF. CDR3 DNA sequence: TGTGCCACCAGCAGATTGGAGGGTTATGAAGCTTTCTTT.

This clone was detected once. The genes are TRBV10-3 and TRBJ2-3, with a weak D call TRBD2 (5 bases). The CDR3 runs 16 residues. V lost 0 bases and J lost 0, with 10 bases in between. CDR1 and CDR2 from the germline V gene are ENHRY and SYGVKD. CDR3 DNA sequence: TGTGCCATCAGTGAGTCGAGCGGACCGAGCACAGATACGCAGTATTTT. Protein product: CAISESSGPSTDTQYF.

This clone appeared a single time. This sequence joins TRBV7-8 and TRBJ2-2; 9 nucleotides agree with TRBD2. CDR1 is SGHVS and CDR2 is FQNEAQ in the germline V gene. This CDR3 contains 18 residues. The junction had 15 bases not matched to a gene; V was cut back by 4 bases and J by 6 bases. The CDR3 DNA is TGTGCCAGCAGCTCTGACATTCGGGCGGGACTAGCCTCCGGGGAGCTGTTTTTT. It yields the protein CASSSDIRAGLASGELFF.

J is TRBJ1-4 and V is TRBV7-9, with D uncertain. The CDR3 length is 14 residues. The V end was cut by 2 bases, the J end by 4 bases, with 8 bases between. Germline loops: CDR1 SEHNR, CDR2 FQNEAQ (reference sequence). The CDR3 loop reads CASSLSEYNEKLFF. Here the CDR3 DNA reads TGTGCCAGCAGCTTATCAGAATATAATGAAAAACTGTTTTTT.

V usage is TRBV5-4 and J usage is TRBJ2-6; perhaps TRBD2 as D (5 bases). CDR3 length equals 16 residues. Trimming removed 1 base at V and 3 bases at J, with 11 bases between. Germline V lookup: CDR1 SGHNT, CDR2 YYREEE (reference sequence). CDR3 DNA: TGTGCCAGCAGCTTGCCCGAGAGGGTTGGGGCCAACGTCCTGACTTTC. It encodes CASSLPERVGANVLTF.

The chain carries TRBV5-4 and TRBJ2-1, with D unresolved. There are 15 residues in the CDR3. Trimming pared 0 bases from V and 6 bases from J, leaving 13 bases between. CDR1 is SGHNT, CDR2 YYREEE, per germline (reference sequence). CDR3 sequence reads: CASSLDPSPLNEQFF. Written as DNA, the CDR3 is TGTGCCAGCAGCTTGGATCCTAGTCCTCTCAATGAGCAGTTCTTC.

CDR3 in amino acids: CASSGRDRGSADTQYF. CDR3 nucleotide sequence: TGTGCCAGCAGCGGACGGGACAGGGGAAGTGCAGATACGCAGTATTTT. The V and J genes are TRBV9 and TRBJ2-3, with 10 bases identical to TRBD1. With 3 bases clipped from V and 4 bases from J, the junction kept 8 bases outside the gene matches. Germline V gives CDR1 SGDLS, CDR2 YYNGEE. The CDR3 runs 16 residues.

The chain's CDR3 is CASTPGGNEQFF. In DNA form, the CDR3 reads TGCGCCAGCACCCCGGGGGGCAATGAGCAGTTCTTC. The V gene is TRBV5-1, the J gene TRBJ2-1; 7 positions match TRBD2. The CDR3 consists of 12 residues. V trimming: 6 bases; J trimming: 6 bases; junction bases outside the gene matches: 3. From germline, CDR1 is SGHRS and CDR2 YFSETQ.

The chain uses TRBV25-1 and TRBJ2-5; tentative D call: TRBD2 (6 bases). This CDR3 has 16 residues. V lost 2 bases and J lost 5, with 18 bases in between. CDR1 is MGHDK, CDR2 SYGVNS, per germline. The CDR3 region has the DNA TGTGCCAGCAGTGAACGGAGGGGTGCAGGCGGCGAGACCCAGTACTTC. Translation gives CASSERRGAGGETQYF.

This clone came up once. The chain has TRBV13 and TRBJ2-7, with TRBD1 as a possible D gene (6 bases). CDR1 PRHDT and CDR2 FYEKMQ come from the germline V gene (reference sequence). This CDR3 has 17 amino acids. V shed 6 bases and J shed 6 bases, with 27 bases lying between them. This CDR3 reads CASSQGPGIQVGSEQYF. CDR3 DNA sequence: TGTGCCAGCAGTCAGGGGCCAGGGATCCAAGTTGGAAGCGAGCAGTACTTC.

The chain is built from TRBV7-9 and TRBJ1-6; D unclear. The CDR3 covers 17 residues. Germline V CDR1 and CDR2: SEHNR, FQNEAQ (reference sequence). The V end lost 1 base, the J end lost 0 bases, and 10 bases lay between the germline ends. CDR3: CASSLGGRSSYNSPLHF. CDR3 coding DNA: TGTGCCAGCAGCTTAGGAGGTCGGAGCTCCTATAATTCACCCCTCCACTTT.

The gene calls are TRBV4-1 and TRBJ1-1; D is unresolved. The V gene's germline CDR1 is MGHRA and CDR2 YSYEKL. Trimming shortened V by 1 base and J by 0 bases, and 15 bases separated the two germline ends. The CDR3 consists of 17 residues. In nucleotides, the CDR3 is TGCGCCAGCAGCCAAGTGTCCCAACCCCCTATGAACACTGAAGCTTTCTTT. This gives the protein CASSQVSQPPMNTEAFF.

This clone appeared a few times. V gene TRBV9 combines with J gene TRBJ1-2, with D possibly TRBD1 on 5 matching bases. The germline gives CDR1 SGDLS, CDR2 YYNGEE. Trimming removed 3 bases from V and 5 bases from J, with 20 bases in between. The CDR3 consists of 16 residues. Here the CDR3 DNA reads TGTGCCAGCAGCGCCCCAAGTGGCACAGGAGCTTATGGCTACACCTTC. This translates into CASSAPSGTGAYGYTF.